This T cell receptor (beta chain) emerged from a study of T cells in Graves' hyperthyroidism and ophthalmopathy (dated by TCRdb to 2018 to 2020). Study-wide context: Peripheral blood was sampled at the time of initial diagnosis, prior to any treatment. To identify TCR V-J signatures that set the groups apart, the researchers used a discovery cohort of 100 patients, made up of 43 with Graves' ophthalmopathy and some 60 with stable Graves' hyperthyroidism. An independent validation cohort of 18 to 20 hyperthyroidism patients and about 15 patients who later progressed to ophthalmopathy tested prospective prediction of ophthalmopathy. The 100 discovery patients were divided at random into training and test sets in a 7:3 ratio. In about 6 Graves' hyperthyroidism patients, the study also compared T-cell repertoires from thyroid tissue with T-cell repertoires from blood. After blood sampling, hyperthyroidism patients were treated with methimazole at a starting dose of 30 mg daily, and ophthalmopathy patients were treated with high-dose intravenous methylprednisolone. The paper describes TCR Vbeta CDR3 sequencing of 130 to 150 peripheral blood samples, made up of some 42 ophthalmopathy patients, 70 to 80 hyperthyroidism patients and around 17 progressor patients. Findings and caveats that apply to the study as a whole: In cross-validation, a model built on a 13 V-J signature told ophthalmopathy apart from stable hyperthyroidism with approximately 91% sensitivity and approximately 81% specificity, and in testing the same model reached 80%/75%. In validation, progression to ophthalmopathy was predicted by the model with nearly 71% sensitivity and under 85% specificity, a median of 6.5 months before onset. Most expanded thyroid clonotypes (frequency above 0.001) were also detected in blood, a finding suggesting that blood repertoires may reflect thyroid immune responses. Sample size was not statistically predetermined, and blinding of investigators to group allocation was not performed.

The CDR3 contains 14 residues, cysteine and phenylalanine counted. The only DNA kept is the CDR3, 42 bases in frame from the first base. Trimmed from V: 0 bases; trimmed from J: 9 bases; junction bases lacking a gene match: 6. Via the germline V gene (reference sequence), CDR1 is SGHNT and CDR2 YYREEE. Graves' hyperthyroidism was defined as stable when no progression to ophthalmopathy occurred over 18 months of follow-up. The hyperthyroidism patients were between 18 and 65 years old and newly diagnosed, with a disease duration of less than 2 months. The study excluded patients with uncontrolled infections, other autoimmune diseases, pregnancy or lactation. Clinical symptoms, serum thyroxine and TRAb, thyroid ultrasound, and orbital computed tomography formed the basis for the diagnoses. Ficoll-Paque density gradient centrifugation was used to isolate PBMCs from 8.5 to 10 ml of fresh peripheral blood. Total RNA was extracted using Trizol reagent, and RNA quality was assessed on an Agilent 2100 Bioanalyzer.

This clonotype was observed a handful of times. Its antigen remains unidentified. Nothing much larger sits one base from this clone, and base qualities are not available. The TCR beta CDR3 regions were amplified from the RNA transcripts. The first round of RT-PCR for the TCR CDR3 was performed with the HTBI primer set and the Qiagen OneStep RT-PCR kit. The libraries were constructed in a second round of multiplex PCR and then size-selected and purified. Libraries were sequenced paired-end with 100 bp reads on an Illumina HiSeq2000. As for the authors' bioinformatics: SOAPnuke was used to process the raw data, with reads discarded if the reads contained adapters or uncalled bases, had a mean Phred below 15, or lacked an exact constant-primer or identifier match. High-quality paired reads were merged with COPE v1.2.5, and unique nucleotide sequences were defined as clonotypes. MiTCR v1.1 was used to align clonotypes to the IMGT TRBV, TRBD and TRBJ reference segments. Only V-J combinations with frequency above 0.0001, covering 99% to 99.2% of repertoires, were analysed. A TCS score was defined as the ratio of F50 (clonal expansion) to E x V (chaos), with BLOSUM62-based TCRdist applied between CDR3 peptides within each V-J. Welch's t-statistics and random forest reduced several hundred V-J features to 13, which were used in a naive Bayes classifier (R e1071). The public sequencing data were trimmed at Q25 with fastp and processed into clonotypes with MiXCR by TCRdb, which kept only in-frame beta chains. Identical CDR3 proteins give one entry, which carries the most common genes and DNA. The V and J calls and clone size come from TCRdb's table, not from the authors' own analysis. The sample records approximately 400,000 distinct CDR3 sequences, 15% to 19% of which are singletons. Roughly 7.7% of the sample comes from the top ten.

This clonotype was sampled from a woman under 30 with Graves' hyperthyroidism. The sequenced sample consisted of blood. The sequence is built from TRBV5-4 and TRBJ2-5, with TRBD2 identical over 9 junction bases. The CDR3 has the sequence CASSLEVAGASQYF. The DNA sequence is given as TGTGCCAGCAGCTTGGAAGTAGCGGGGGCGTCCCAGTACTTC.